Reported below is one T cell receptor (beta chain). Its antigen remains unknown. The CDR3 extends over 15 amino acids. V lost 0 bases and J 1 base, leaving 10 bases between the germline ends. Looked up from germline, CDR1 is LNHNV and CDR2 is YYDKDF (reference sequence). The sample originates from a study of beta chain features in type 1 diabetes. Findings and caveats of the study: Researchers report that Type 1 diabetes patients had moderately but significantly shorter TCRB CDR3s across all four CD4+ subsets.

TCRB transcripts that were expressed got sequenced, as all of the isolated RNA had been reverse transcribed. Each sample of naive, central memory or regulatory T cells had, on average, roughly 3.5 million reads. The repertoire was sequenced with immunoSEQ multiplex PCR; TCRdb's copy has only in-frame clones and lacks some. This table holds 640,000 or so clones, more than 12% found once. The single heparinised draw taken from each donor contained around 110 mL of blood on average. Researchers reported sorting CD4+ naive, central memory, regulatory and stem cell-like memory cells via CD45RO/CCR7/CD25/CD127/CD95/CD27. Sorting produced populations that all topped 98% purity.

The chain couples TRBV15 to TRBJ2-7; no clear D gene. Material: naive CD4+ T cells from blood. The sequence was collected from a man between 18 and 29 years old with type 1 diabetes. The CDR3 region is CATSRDPIGSYEQYF. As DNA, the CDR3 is TGTGCCACCAGCAGAGACCCAATCGGGTCCTACGAGCAGTACTTC.